The next 19 T cell receptor beta chains were all read from a single sample in a study of molecular identifiers for immune sequencing clone quantification. TCRdb analysed the PCR reads with MiXCR anew, one entry per CDR3 protein. The table records over 600,000 distinct CDR3 sequences, about 20% of them present only once. Source material: naive CD8+ T cells from blood, with Jurkat cell RNA spiked in. The subset here: FACS-sorted CD8+CD4-CCR7+CD45RA+ naive T cells. The source is a human donor in good health. Some libraries in this study had Jurkat cell RNA spiked in.

The table lists this clonotype with a few counts. The chain recombines TRBV2 with TRBJ2-2, with a weak D call TRBD1 (6 bases). Germline V gene sequence: CDR1 SNHLY, CDR2 FYNNEI. V dropped 7 bases and J dropped 4 bases, with 10 bases sitting between them. CDR3 length equals 13 residues. The CDR3 DNA is TGTGCCAGCAATACAGGGCTCACCGGGGAGCTGTTTTTT. Protein: CASNTGLTGELFF.

Turning to this clonotype: This could be a read error, since a much larger clone is one nucleotide away. The chain recombines TRBV25-1 with TRBJ1-5; the D is unclear. V lost 2 bases, J lost 6 bases, and 8 bases lay in between. This CDR3 contains 13 residues. Germline V gene data show CDR1 as MGHDK and CDR2 as SYGVNS. CDR3 region: CASSEGMSQPQHF. The CDR3 DNA sequence: TGTGCCAGCAGTGAAGGGATGAGTCAGCCCCAGCATTTT.

This sequence joins TRBV4-3 and TRBJ2-2, with 8 positions matching TRBD2. Unmatched junction bases numbered 11, after V lost 0 bases and J lost 8 bases. Looked up from germline, CDR1 is LGHNA and CDR2 is YSLEER. This CDR3 is built from 17 residues. For the CDR3, the DNA is TGCGCCAGCAGCCAAGATGCAGCGGGGGCTGTCATGGGGGAGCTGTTTTTT. Amino acids: CASSQDAAGAVMGELFF.

This clonotype has ten or more counts. The rearrangement joins TRBV7-3 to TRBJ2-1; 7 bases are shared with TRBD2. The germline CDR1 and CDR2 sequences are SGHTA and FQGTGA. V dropped 5 bases and J dropped 4; count of bases not matched to a gene: 11. The CDR3 consists of 16 residues. The CDR3 loop reads CASSPGGTGSYNEQFF. The CDR3 coding sequence is TGTGCCAGCAGCCCGGGAGGAACGGGGTCTTACAATGAGCAGTTCTTC.

On this clonotype itself: A much larger clone sits a single nucleotide away, making a read error possible. The conserved phenylalanine or tryptophan is not found at the CDR3 terminus, so this likely reflects a read error. The rearrangement joins TRBV7-7 to TRBJ1-1; TRBD1 matches 7 bases. CDR1 is SSHAT, CDR2 FNYEAQ, per germline (reference sequence). This CDR3 has 17 residues. The CDR3 region has the DNA TGTGCTAGCAGCTCGGACAGGCGCGAACTCCCGAACACTGAAGCTTTCCTT. As protein: CASSSDRRELPNTEAFL.

In its sample, this clonotype was seen a few times. V is TRBV5-1 and J is TRBJ2-7; D possibly corresponds to TRBD1 (6 bases). Germline CDR1 and CDR2: SGHRS and YFSETQ. CDR3 length: 13 amino acids. V dropped 10 bases and J dropped 2 bases, with 16 bases sitting between them. The CDR3 DNA reads TGCGCCGGCGGCTGGGACACCACCTACGAGCAGTACTTC. Its protein product is CAGGWDTTYEQYF.

This clonotype was counted a few times. The V gene is TRBV6-2 or TRBV6-3, the J gene TRBJ2-1; D is unclear. The germline V and J ends were trimmed by 6 bases and 9 bases, with 12 bases remaining between them. The length of the CDR3 is 12 residues. The germline gives CDR1 MNHEY, CDR2 SVGEGT. DNA of the CDR3: TGTGCCAGCAGCCCGTGGGCAAGTGAGCAGTTCTTC. It encodes CASSPWASEQFF.

This clonotype was picked up a small number of times. The chain links TRBV12-3 or TRBV12-4 to TRBJ1-5; TRBD1 matches at 7 bases. The CDR3 totals 14 residues. The J segment lost 1 base and the V segment lost 7 bases, leaving 4 bases of the junction unmatched. In DNA, the CDR3 is TGTGCCAGCAAAAGACAGGGCAGCAATCAGCCCCAGCATTTT. Protein product: CASKRQGSNQPQHF.

This clonotype was recorded a few times. V is TRBV6-4 and J is TRBJ1-3, with TRBD1 identical over 9 bases. V lost 2 bases to trimming and J lost 2 bases; unmatched junction nucleotides: 1. Germline CDR1 and CDR2: MRHNA and SNTAGT. CDR3 size: 15 residues. The CDR3 sequence is CASSDRQGAGNTIYF. In DNA, the CDR3 is TGTGCCAGCAGTGACAGACAGGGGGCTGGAAACACCATATATTTT.

Points on this clonotype: This clone may be a read error of a much larger clone one base away. V is TRBV6-5 and J is TRBJ1-1; D is unclear. This CDR3 contains 16 residues. Between the trimmed V and J ends, which lost 6 bases and 2 bases, there was a span of 19 bases. Germline CDR1 and CDR2: MNHEY and SVGAGI. As DNA, the CDR3 is TGTGCCAGCAGACCTCGTCGGGATAGTTTTAACACTGAAGCTTTCTTT. This codes for CASRPRRDSFNTEAFF.

Comment on this clonotype: A much larger clone differs by one base, so this may be a read error. V usage is TRBV20-1 and J usage is TRBJ2-5; possibly TRBD2 for D (7 bases). Germline CDR1 is DFQATT and CDR2 is SNEGSKA (reference sequence). CDR3 length: 17 amino acids. V was cut by 0 bases and J by 6 bases, with 23 bases left in between. CDR3 sequence (DNA): TGCAGTGCTAGAGAGATTGTGGCGGGGGCCCGGTCAAAGACCCAGTACTTC. Encoded protein: CSAREIVAGARSKTQYF.

The chain is built from TRBV5-4 and TRBJ2-7, with 8 bases aligning to TRBD1. The CDR3 has 13 residues. V lost 0 bases, J lost 6 bases, and 2 bases stayed unmatched. Germline loops: CDR1 SGHNT, CDR2 YYREEE (reference sequence). The CDR3 is CASSLADRVEQYF. DNA for the CDR3: TGTGCCAGCAGCTTGGCGGACAGGGTCGAGCAGTACTTC. Based on the CDR3 plus reference TRBV5-4 and TRBJ2-7, the full variable domain is ETGVTQSPTHLIKTRGQQVTLRCSSQSGHNTVSWYQQALGQGPQFIFQYYREEENGRGNFPPRFSGLQFPNYSSELNVNALELDDSALYLCASSLADRVEQYFGPGTRLTVT.

Many counts were recorded for this clonotype. The gene calls are TRBV7-8 and TRBJ2-5, with 8 bases identical to TRBD1. The trim removed 5 bases at V and 3 bases at J, leaving 14 bases unmatched. Germline CDR1 SGHVS, CDR2 FQNEAQ. The CDR3 is 17 amino acids. DNA for the CDR3: TGTGCCAGCAGCGCGCGCCTTGGGACAGGCCCCGAAGAGACCCAGTACTTC. Translated, it gives CASSARLGTGPEETQYF. The variable domain in full, completed from reference TRBV7-8 and TRBJ2-5, reads GAGVSQSPRYKVAKRGQDVALRCDPISGHVSLFWYQQALGQGPEFLTYFQNEAQLDKSGLPSDRFFAERPEGSVSTLKIQRTQQEDSAVYLCASSARLGTGPEETQYFGPGTRLLVL.

Remarks on this clonotype: This may be a read error, as it is one base from a much larger clone. V usage is TRBV20-1 and J usage is TRBJ2-2; D gene ambiguous. This CDR3 is 15 amino acids long. Germline-derived CDR1 and CDR2 are DFQATT and SNEGSKA (reference sequence). V was pared by 6 bases and J by 4 bases, with 18 bases between. CDR3 in amino acids: CSATERQTSTGELFF. As DNA, the CDR3 is TGCAGTGCCACAGAACGGCAGACGAGCACCGGGGAGCTGTTTTTT.

Many counts were recorded for this clonotype. The chain couples TRBV4-3 to TRBJ2-7; 7 bases agree with TRBD2. Losses at the gene ends were 1 base for V and 6 bases for J; bases not matched to a gene: 12. This CDR3 has 16 residues. The germline V gene encodes CDR1 LGHNA and CDR2 YSLEER. CDR3 amino acids: CASSQVARTSGSEQYF. The CDR3, as DNA: TGCGCCAGCAGCCAAGTCGCGAGGACTAGTGGTAGCGAGCAGTACTTC.

Notes on this clonotype: This clone may be a read error of a much larger clone one base away. The chain recombines TRBV9 with TRBJ2-2, with TRBD2 as a possible D gene (5 bases). The CDR3 consists of 13 residues. Germline lookup yields CDR1 SGDLS and CDR2 YYNGEE. This chain's CDR3 is CASSPEYTGELSF. CDR3 nucleotide sequence: TGTGCCAGCAGCCCCGAGTACACCGGGGAGCTGTCTTTT.

A word on this clonotype: A read error may explain this, as a much larger clone is one base away. The chain is built from TRBV7-9 and TRBJ1-4, with 7 bases matching TRBD1. CDR1 is SEHNR, CDR2 FQNEAQ, per germline (reference sequence). This CDR3 is built from 14 residues. The CDR3 protein is CASGLGGWDEKLFF. CDR3 nucleotide sequence: TGTGCCAGCGGCTTAGGGGGCTGGGATGAAAAACTGTTTTTT.

This clonotype came up once. Being one base from a much bigger clone, this may be a read error. This chain joins TRBV6-6 and TRBJ2-4; 7 nucleotides line up with TRBD2. Losses at the gene ends were 5 bases for V and 0 bases for J; bases not matched to a gene: 13. The CDR3 extends over 18 amino acids. Germline-derived CDR1 and CDR2 are MNHNY and SVGAGI (reference sequence). In nucleotides, the CDR3 is TGTGCCAGCAGTCACGCCATGACTAGCCGGCTAGCCAAAAACATTCAGTACTTC. It codes for CASSHAMTSRLAKNIQYF.

This clonotype was counted ten times or more. The chain recombines TRBV28 with TRBJ1-1; D gene unclear. Germline CDR1 is MDHEN and CDR2 is SYDVKM. V gave up 5 bases and J gave up 3 bases, with 16 bases separating them. The CDR3 is 15 amino acids. CDR3 sequence: CASSTGPPLDTEAFF. The DNA of the CDR3 is TGTGCCAGCAGTACGGGCCCCCCGCTCGACACTGAAGCTTTCTTT.